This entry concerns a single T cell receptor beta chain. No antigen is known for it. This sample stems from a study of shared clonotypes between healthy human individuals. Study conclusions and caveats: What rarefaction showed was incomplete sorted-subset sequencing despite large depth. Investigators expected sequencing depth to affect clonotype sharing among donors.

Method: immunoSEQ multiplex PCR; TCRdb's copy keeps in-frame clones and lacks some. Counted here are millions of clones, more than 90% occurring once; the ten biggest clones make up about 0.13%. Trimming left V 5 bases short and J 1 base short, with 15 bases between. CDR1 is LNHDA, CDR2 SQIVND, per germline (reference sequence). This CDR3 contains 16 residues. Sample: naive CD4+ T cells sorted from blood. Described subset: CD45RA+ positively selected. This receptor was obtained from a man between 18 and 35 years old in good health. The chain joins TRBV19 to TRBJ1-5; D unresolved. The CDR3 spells CASSPKAGNSNQPQHF. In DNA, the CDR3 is TGTGCCAGTAGTCCTAAAGCGGGGAACAGCAATCAGCCCCAGCATTTT.